These T cell receptor beta chains were read from a single sample in a study of blood T cell repertoires in COVID-19. The method was immunoSEQ multiplex PCR; TCRdb's version includes in-frame clones alone and lacks a portion of them. The profile shows approximately 240,000 clones, approximately 80% of them singletons. Sequenced material: PBMCs or T cells enriched from blood (not recorded which). All receptors come from a woman aged 40 to 50 with acute COVID-19. Each CDR3 is given with its conserved first and last residue. Each record gives: V gene, clone size, J gene, D gene, CDR3 protein, CDR3 DNA. The D gene is left open where the match is weak. A row's size may be missing; if present it is once, few, many or a size class.

TRBV9	few	TRBJ2-7	-	CASSPHFTGTYEQYF	TGTGCCAGCAGCCCACACTTCACAGGGACCTACGAGCAGTACTTC
TRBV28	-	TRBJ1-5	-	CASSHWTAYSNQPQHF	TGTGCCAGCAGCCACTGGACAGCCTATAGCAATCAGCCCCAGCATTTT
TRBV19	-	TRBJ1-5	-	CASSIGRGGNQPQHF	TGTGCCAGTAGTATTGGGCGGGGAGGGAATCAGCCCCAGCATTTT
TRBV6-1	-	TRBJ1-5	TRBD1	CASSDRGRQPQHF	TGTGCCAGCAGTGACAGGGGGCGACAGCCCCAGCATTTT
TRBV4-3	-	TRBJ2-3	-	CASSQEGSGRTDTQYF	TGCGCCAGCAGCCAAGAAGGTAGCGGCCGCACAGATACGCAGTATTTT
TRBV7-9	-	TRBJ1-1	-	CASSHREGWDTEAFF	TGTGCCAGCAGCCACAGGGAGGGTTGGGACACTGAAGCTTTCTTT
TRBV28	-	TRBJ2-5	TRBD1	CATRDSQETQYF	TGTGCCACCCGGGACAGCCAAGAGACCCAGTACTTC
TRBV14	-	TRBJ2-2	-	CASSQEWRHLRTGELFF	TGTGCCAGCAGCCAAGAGTGGCGACACCTAAGGACCGGGGAGCTGTTTTTT
TRBV19	-	TRBJ2-2	-	CASSNLNTGELFF	TGTGCCAGTAGTAACCTAAACACCGGGGAGCTGTTTTTT
TRBV7-2	-	TRBJ2-7	-	CASSPDYIRREQYF	TGTGCCAGCAGCCCAGATTATATCCGCCGTGAGCAGTACTTC
TRBV14	-	TRBJ1-2	TRBD1	CASSPGQGIYGYTF	TGTGCCAGCAGCCCGGGACAGGGGATCTATGGCTACACCTTC
TRBV6-5	-	TRBJ2-5	TRBD2	CASSPGGAETQYF	TGTGCCAGCTCCCCGGGGGGAGCGGAGACCCAGTACTTC
TRBV27	-	TRBJ2-2	TRBD2	CASSLSSLAGDNTGELFF	TGTGCCAGCAGTTTATCCTCATTAGCGGGAGACAACACCGGGGAGCTGTTTTTT
TRBV2	-	TRBJ1-4	-	CASSDGIRGEKLFF	TGTGCCAGCAGTGATGGGATACGAGGGGAAAAACTGTTTTTT
TRBV24-1	-	TRBJ2-2	-	CATSATTQNTGELFF	TGTGCCACCAGTGCCACGACACAGAACACCGGGGAGCTGTTTTTT
TRBV2	-	TRBJ2-7	TRBD2	CASSVSGAGAGSSYEQYF	TGTGCCAGCAGCGTTAGTGGAGCCGGAGCGGGGTCCTCCTACGAGCAGTACTTC
TRBV7-9	once	TRBJ1-6	-	CASSPREGYSPLHF	TGTGCCAGCAGCCCCCGGGAGGGGTATTCACCCCTCCACTTT
TRBV2	-	TRBJ1-5	-	CASSESGGERNQPQHF	TGTGCCAGCAGTGAATCGGGCGGGGAACGCAATCAGCCCCAGCATTTT
TRBV9	-	TRBJ2-6	-	CASSATALLSSGANVLTF	TGTGCCAGCAGCGCCACAGCCTTACTTTCCTCTGGGGCCAACGTCCTGACTTTC
TRBV7-8	-	TRBJ2-2	TRBD2	CASRHGGGATGELFF	TGTGCCAGCAGACATGGCGGGGGGGCCACCGGGGAGCTGTTTTTT
TRBV19	-	TRBJ2-3	TRBD1	CASTEGTGGRHTQYF	TGTGCCAGTACCGAAGGGACAGGGGGACGGCATACGCAGTATTTT
TRBV5-4	-	TRBJ2-7	TRBD1	CASSSGTEREQYF	TGTGCCAGCAGCTCAGGGACAGAGAGGGAGCAGTACTTC
TRBV6-5	-	TRBJ1-6	TRBD1	CASMRTGTNSPLHF	TGTGCCAGCATGAGGACAGGGACTAATTCACCCCTCCACTTT
TRBV28	-	TRBJ1-5	-	CASSLQGINQPQHF	TGTGCCAGCAGTCTCCAGGGGATCAATCAGCCCCAGCATTTT